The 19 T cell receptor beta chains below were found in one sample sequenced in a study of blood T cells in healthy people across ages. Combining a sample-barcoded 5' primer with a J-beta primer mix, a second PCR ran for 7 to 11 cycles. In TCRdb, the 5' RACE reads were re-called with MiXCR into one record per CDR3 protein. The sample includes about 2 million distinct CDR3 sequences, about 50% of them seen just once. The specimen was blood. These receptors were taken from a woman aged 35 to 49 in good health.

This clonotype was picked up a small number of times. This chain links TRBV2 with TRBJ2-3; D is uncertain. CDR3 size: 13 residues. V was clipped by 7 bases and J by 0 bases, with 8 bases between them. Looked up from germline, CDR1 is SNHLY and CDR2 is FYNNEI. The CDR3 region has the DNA TGTGCCAGCAAGACCGCTAGCACAGATACGCAGTATTTT. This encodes CASKTASTDTQYF.

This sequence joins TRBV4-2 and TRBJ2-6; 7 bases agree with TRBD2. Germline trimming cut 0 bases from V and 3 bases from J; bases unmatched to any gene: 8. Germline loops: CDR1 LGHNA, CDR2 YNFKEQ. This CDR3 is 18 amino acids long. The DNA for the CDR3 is TGTGCCAGCAGCCAAGATTTGGGGGGGGTATATGGGGCCAACGTCCTGACTTTC. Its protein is CASSQDLGGVYGANVLTF.

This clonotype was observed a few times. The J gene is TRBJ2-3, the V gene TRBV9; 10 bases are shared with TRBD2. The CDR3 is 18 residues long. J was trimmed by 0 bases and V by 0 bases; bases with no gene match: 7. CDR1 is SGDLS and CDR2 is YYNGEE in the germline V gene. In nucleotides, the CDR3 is TGTGCCAGCAGCGTAGCTGGTAGCGGGGGGCGGAGCACAGATACGCAGTATTTT. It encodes CASSVAGSGGRSTDTQYF.

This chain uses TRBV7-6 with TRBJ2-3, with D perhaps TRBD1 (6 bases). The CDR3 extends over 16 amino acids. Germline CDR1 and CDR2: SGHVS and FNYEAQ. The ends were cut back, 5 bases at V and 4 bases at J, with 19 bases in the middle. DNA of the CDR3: TGTGCCAGCAGCCCGAGGACCGCGACAGGCGCAGATACGCAGTATTTT. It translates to CASSPRTATGADTQYF.

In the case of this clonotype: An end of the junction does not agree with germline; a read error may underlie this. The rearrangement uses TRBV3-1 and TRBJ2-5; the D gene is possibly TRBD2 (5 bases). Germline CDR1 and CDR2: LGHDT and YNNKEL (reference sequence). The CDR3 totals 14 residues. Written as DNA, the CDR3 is TGTGCCGGCAGCCTAGGACCCGAACGGGGGACCCAGTACTTC. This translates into CAGSLGPERGTQYF.

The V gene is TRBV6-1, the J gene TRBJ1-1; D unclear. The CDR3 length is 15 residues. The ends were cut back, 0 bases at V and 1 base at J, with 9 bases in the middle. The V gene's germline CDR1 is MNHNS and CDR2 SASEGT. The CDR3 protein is CASSEAEGWNTEAFF. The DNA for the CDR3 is TGTGCCAGCAGTGAAGCTGAGGGTTGGAACACTGAAGCTTTCTTT.

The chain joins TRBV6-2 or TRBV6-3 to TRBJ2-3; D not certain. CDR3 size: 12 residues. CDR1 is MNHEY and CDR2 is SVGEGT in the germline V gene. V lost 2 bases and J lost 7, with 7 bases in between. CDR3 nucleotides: TGTGCCAGCAGTTACCGAGCAAATACGCAGTATTTT. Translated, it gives CASSYRANTQYF.

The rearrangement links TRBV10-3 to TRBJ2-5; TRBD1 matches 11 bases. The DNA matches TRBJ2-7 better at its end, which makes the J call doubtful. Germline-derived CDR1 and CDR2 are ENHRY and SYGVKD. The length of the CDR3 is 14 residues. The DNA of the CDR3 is TGTGCCATCAGCACCGGGACAGGGGGGATCGAGCAGTACTTC. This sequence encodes CAISTGTGGIEQYF.

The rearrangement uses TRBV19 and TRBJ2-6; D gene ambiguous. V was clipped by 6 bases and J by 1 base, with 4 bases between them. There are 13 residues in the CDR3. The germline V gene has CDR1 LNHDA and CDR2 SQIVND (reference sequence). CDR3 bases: TGTGCCAGTAGATGGTCTGGGGCCAACGTCCTGACTTTC. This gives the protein CASRWSGANVLTF.

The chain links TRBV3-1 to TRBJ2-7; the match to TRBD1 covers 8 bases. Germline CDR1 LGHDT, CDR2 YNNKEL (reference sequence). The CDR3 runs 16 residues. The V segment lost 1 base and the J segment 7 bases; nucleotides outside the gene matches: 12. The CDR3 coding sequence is TGTGCCAGCAGCCAAGGACTGGACAGGGTATTTGGGGAGCAGTACTTC. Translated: CASSQGLDRVFGEQYF.

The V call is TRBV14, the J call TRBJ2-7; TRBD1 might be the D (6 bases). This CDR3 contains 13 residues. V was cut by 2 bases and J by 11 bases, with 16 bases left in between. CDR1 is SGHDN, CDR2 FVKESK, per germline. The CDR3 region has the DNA TGTGCCAGCAGCCAATTCGGACAGCGAACTAAGTACTTC. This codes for CASSQFGQRTKYF.

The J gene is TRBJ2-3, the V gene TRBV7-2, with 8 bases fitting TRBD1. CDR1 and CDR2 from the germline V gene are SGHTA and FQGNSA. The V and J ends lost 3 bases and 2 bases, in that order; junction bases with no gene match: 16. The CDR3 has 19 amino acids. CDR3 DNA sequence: TGTGCCAGCAGCTTTATAGGACGGCGGACAGGGCGTAACACAGATACGCAGTATTTT. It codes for CASSFIGRRTGRNTDTQYF.

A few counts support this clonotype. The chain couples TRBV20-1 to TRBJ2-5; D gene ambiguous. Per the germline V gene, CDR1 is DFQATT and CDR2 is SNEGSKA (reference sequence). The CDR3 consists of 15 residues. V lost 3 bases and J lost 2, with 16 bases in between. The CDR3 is CSASPLSGFQETQYF. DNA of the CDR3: TGCAGTGCTAGTCCCCTTAGTGGTTTTCAAGAGACCCAGTACTTC.

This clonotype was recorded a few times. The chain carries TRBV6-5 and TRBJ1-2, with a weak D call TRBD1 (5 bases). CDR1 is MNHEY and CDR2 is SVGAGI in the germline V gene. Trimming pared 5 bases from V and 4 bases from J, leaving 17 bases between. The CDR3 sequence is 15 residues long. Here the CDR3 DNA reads TGTGCCAGCAGTGCCGGGGTCGGGGCGGGCTATGGCTACACCTTC. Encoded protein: CASSAGVGAGYGYTF.

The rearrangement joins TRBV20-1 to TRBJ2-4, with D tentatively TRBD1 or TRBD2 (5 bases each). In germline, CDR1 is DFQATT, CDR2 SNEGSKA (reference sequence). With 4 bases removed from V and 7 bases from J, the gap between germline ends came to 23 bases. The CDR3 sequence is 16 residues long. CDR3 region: CSATDPGGGGFNIQYF. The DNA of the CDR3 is TGCAGTGCTACCGACCCGGGTGGGGGTGGGTTCAACATTCAGTACTTC.

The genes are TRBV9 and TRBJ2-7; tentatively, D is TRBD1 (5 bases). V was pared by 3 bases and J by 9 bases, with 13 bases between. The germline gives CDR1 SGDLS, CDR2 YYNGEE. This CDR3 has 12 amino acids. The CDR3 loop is CASSAPQGGQYF. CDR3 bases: TGTGCCAGCAGCGCGCCCCAGGGCGGGCAGTACTTC.

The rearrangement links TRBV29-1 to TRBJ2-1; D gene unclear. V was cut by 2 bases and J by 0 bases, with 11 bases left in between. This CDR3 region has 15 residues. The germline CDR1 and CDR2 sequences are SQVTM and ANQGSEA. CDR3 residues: CSVEWVQSSYNEQFF. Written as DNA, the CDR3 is TGCAGCGTTGAATGGGTACAGAGCTCCTACAATGAGCAGTTCTTC.

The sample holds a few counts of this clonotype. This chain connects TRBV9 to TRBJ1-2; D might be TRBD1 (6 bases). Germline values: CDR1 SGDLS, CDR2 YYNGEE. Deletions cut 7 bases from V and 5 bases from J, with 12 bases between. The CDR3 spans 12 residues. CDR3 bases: TGTGCCAGCTACAGGGTACAATATGGCTACACCTTC. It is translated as CASYRVQYGYTF.

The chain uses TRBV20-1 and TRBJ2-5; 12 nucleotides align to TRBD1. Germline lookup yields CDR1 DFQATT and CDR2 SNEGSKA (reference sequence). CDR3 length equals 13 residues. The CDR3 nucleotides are TGCAGCCCTGCGGGACAGGGGGCCCGGGAGCAGTACTTC. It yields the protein CSPAGQGAREQYF.